Below, 4 T cell receptor beta chains from the same sample are listed, as sequenced in a study of shared clonotypes between healthy human individuals. The assay was immunoSEQ multiplex PCR, and TCRdb's table has in-frame clones only and misses some. The table lists about 320,000 clones, more than 75% of them singletons, with about 17% in the top ten. The sample consisted of memory CD8+ T cells sorted from blood. Subset of the sample: CD45RO+ cells pooled with CCR7-negative TemRA cells. These receptors originate from a man aged 18 to 30 in good health.

This clone was found once. J is TRBJ2-3 and V is TRBV7-9; 13 bases map to TRBD2. Germline V CDR1 and CDR2: SEHNR, FQNEAQ (reference sequence). Germline trimming cut 4 bases from V and 0 bases from J; bases unmatched to any gene: 10. The CDR3 contains 19 residues. This CDR3 reads CASSSDRTSGGLSTDTQYF. CDR3 DNA sequence: TGTGCCAGCAGCTCCGACCGGACTAGCGGGGGCCTAAGCACAGATACGCAGTATTTT.

This chain connects TRBV6-5 to TRBJ1-6, with 9 bases that match TRBD1. The CDR3 consists of 15 residues. Germline V gene sequence: CDR1 MNHEY, CDR2 SVGAGI. V lost 8 bases and J lost 4; bases outside the gene matches: 6. CDR3 bases: TGTGCCAGCCGACAGGGGGACGGATATAATTCACCCCTCCACTTT. Protein product: CASRQGDGYNSPLHF.

The chain joins TRBV5-4 to TRBJ1-5, with a weak D call TRBD1 (5 bases). This CDR3 has 13 amino acids. CDR1 is SGHNT, CDR2 YYREEE, per germline (reference sequence). V was clipped by 3 bases and J by 2 bases, with 6 bases between them. The CDR3 DNA follows: TGTGCCAGCAGCTGGGGGGGCAATCAGCCCCAGCATTTT. Residues: CASSWGGNQPQHF.

The J gene is TRBJ1-2, the V gene TRBV5-6, with a weak D call TRBD1 (5 bases). V was trimmed by 4 bases and J by 5 bases, leaving 21 bases between them. Germline CDR1 and CDR2: SGHDT and YYEEEE. The CDR3 has 16 amino acids. The CDR3 region is CASSPLTASLAYGYTF. CDR3 DNA: TGTGCCAGCAGCCCTCTGACAGCTTCCCTGGCGTATGGCTACACCTTC.